A single sample gave rise to the 20 T cell receptor beta chains below, sequenced in a study of cytomegalovirus exposure and HLA in healthy donors. The PCR had 60 Vbeta and 13 Jbeta primers. Sequencing was performed with immunoSEQ multiplex PCR; in TCRdb, only in-frame clones are kept and a portion is missing. Altogether under 150,000 clones are present, 60% to 85% being singletons, with the ten largest covering more than 0.75%. Sequenced material: PBMCs. These receptors all stem from a man aged 18 to 30 in good health and CMV-seronegative.

V usage is TRBV7-3 and J usage is TRBJ2-3; D gene uncertain. Germline V gene sequence: CDR1 SGHTA, CDR2 FQGTGA. V shed 2 bases and J shed 4 bases, with 10 bases lying between them. The CDR3 has 14 amino acids. The CDR3 protein is CASSLGSSADTQYF. CDR3 DNA: TGTGCCAGCAGCTTAGGTAGCTCCGCAGATACGCAGTATTTT.

The chain links TRBV7-2 to TRBJ1-2; D not resolved. Germline CDR1 is SGHTA and CDR2 is FQGNSA. V lost 1 base and J 4 bases, leaving 10 bases between the germline ends. The CDR3 spans 14 residues. The CDR3 DNA sequence: TGTGCCAGCAGCTTAGACCGCGGGTTCTATGGCTACACCTTC. Amino acids: CASSLDRGFYGYTF.

This chain links TRBV19 with TRBJ1-2; a weak D match, TRBD1 (5 bases). V lost 7 bases, J lost 6 bases, and 27 bases lay in between. Germline CDR1 reads LNHDA; CDR2 reads SQIVND (reference sequence). This CDR3 is built from 17 residues. CDR3 nucleotides: TGTGCCAGTACCCCGTTACAGGCAGTGGCTTCTATTAATGGCTACACCTTC. Translated, it gives CASTPLQAVASINGYTF. The whole variable domain, remainder taken from reference TRBV19 and TRBJ1-2, is DGGITQSPKYLFRKEGQNVTLSCEQNLNHDAMYWYRQDPGQGLRLIYYSQIVNDFQKGDIAEGYSVSREKKESFPLTVTSAQKNPTAFYLCASTPLQAVASINGYTFGSGTRLTVV.

J is TRBJ1-2 and V is TRBV25-1; no definite D call. V lost 2 bases, J lost 8 bases, and 15 bases lay in between. Germline CDR1 MGHDK, CDR2 SYGVNS. CDR3 length equals 14 residues. CDR3 sequence (DNA): TGTGCCAGCAGTGAACCCCAACAAGGGAGCGGCTACACCTTC. Amino acid sequence: CASSEPQQGSGYTF.

The genes are TRBV5-6 and TRBJ2-5; possibly TRBD1 for D (5 bases). V gave up 2 bases and J gave up 0 bases, with 20 bases separating them. Germline V lookup: CDR1 SGHDT, CDR2 YYEEEE. This CDR3 spans 18 amino acids. In DNA form, the CDR3 reads TGTGCCAGCAGCTTCGAGTCAGGTGGGGCAGCCGACCAAGAGACCCAGTACTTC. Residues: CASSFESGGAADQETQYF.

V usage is TRBV6-5 and J usage is TRBJ1-2; 8 positions match TRBD1. The CDR3 has 13 residues. Losses at the gene ends were 6 bases for V and 6 bases for J; bases not matched to a gene: 6. Per the germline V gene, CDR1 is MNHEY and CDR2 is SVGAGI. CDR3 amino acids: CASRSDRGHGYTF. DNA of the CDR3: TGTGCCAGCAGATCTGACAGGGGTCATGGCTACACCTTC.

Of note for this clone: At one of its ends the junction is not consistent with the germline gene, which may arise from a read error. The V and J genes are TRBV14 and TRBJ2-3; 10 nucleotides match TRBD2. Germline CDR1 is SGHDN and CDR2 is FVKESK. The CDR3 consists of 19 residues. DNA for the CDR3: TGTGCCAGCAGCAAAGATAGCGGGGGGCACGCCCCTAACACAGATACGCAGTATTTT. Protein: CASSKDSGGHAPNTDTQYF. Filled out from reference TRBV14 and TRBJ2-3, the complete variable domain reads EAGVTQFPSHSVIEKGQTVTLRCDPISGHDNLYWYRRVMGKEIKFLLHFVKESKQDESGMPNNRFLAERTGGTYSTLKVQPAELEDSGVYFCASSKDSGGHAPNTDTQYFGPGTRLTVL.

The genes are TRBV30 and TRBJ1-2; D is possibly TRBD1 (6 bases). Trimming pared 2 bases from V and 7 bases from J, leaving 14 bases between. Germline V lookup: CDR1 GTSNPN, CDR2 SVGIG (reference sequence). This CDR3 is built from 13 residues. CDR3 DNA: TGTGCCTGGAGTCGGGGGGCGAGGCGTGGCTACACCTTC. Protein product: CAWSRGARRGYTF.

Concerning this clone: Other DNA sequences in the sample encode the same CDR3. The CDR3 sequence: CASSLPTGSHYGYTF. The CDR3 bases are TGTGCCAGCAGTTTACCGACAGGGTCCCACTATGGCTACACCTTC. J is TRBJ1-2 and V is TRBV4-2; 7 nucleotides agree with TRBD1. The CDR3 sequence is 15 residues long. V lost 6 bases, J lost 3 bases, and 10 bases stayed unmatched. Germline V gene sequence: CDR1 LGHNA, CDR2 YNFKEQ.

The chain is built from TRBV4-3 and TRBJ2-7; D may be TRBD1 (5 bases). Germline CDR1 reads LGHNA; CDR2 reads YSLEER. The CDR3 covers 13 residues. Trimming pared 2 bases from V and 2 bases from J, leaving 7 bases between. Here the CDR3 reads CASSQTRAYEQYF. For the CDR3, the DNA is TGCGCCAGCAGCCAAACCAGGGCCTACGAGCAGTACTTC.

The chain has TRBV6-1 and TRBJ2-5; D is perhaps TRBD1 (7 bases). CDR1 and CDR2 from the germline V gene are MNHNS and SASEGT. Trimming left V 4 bases short and J 1 base short, with 19 bases between. CDR3 length equals 17 residues. DNA for the CDR3: TGTGCCAGCAGTGCGGAGGGTAGGGGGCCGGGCCAAGAGACCCAGTACTTC. As protein: CASSAEGRGPGQETQYF.

This chain connects TRBV25-1 to TRBJ2-5; D possibly corresponds to TRBD1 (5 bases). Trimming cost V 11 bases and J 7 bases, with 14 bases left between them. The CDR3 totals 11 residues. CDR1 and CDR2 from the germline V gene are MGHDK and SYGVNS. The DNA of the CDR3 is TGTGCCTGCGCAGTTGGGGCGACCCAGTACTTC. Amino acid sequence: CACAVGATQYF. The entire variable domain, with the rest obtained from reference TRBV25-1 and TRBJ2-5, is as follows: EADIYQTPRYLVIGTGKKITLECSQTMGHDKMYWYQQDPGMELHLIHYSYGVNSTEKGDLSSESTVSRIRTEHFPLTLESARPSHTSQYLCACAVGATQYFGPGTRLLVL.

The chain recombines TRBV9 with TRBJ1-1, with 8 bases aligning to TRBD1. Germline V gene sequence: CDR1 SGDLS, CDR2 YYNGEE. This CDR3 has 15 residues. With V trimmed by 2 bases and J by 7 bases, 10 bases remained unmatched. As DNA, the CDR3 is TGTGCCAGCAGCGTTACTACAGGGGGAGTGGGTGAAGCTTTCTTT. It is translated as CASSVTTGGVGEAFF.

The rearrangement links TRBV4-3 to TRBJ2-2; TRBD1 is a possible D gene (5 bases). V was pared by 0 bases and J by 4 bases, with 6 bases between. Germline CDR1 and CDR2: LGHNA and YSLEER. The CDR3 contains 14 residues. The CDR3 region has the DNA TGCGCCAGCAGCCAAGACAGGGTCACCGGGGAGCTGTTTTTT. This translates into CASSQDRVTGELFF.

The V gene is TRBV28, the J gene TRBJ1-2, with D tentatively TRBD1 (5 bases). Germline V CDR1 and CDR2: MDHEN, SYDVKM. V shed 6 bases and J shed 0 bases, with 11 bases lying between them. This CDR3 is 14 amino acids long. CDR3 sequence (DNA): TGTGCCAGCAGGCTAGGGGTGGCTAACTATGGCTACACCTTC. As protein: CASRLGVANYGYTF.

This chain uses TRBV5-5 with TRBJ2-7, with D unclear. CDR1 is SGHKS, CDR2 YYEKEE, per germline (reference sequence). The V and J ends lost 0 bases and 2 bases respectively, with 6 bases between them. This CDR3 region has 13 residues. CDR3 nucleotides: TGTGCCAGCAGCTTGGCCGTAGCCTACGAGCAGTACTTC. Its translation: CASSLAVAYEQYF.

The chain employs TRBV6-4 and TRBJ1-1; no definite D call. Per germline, CDR1 MRHNA and CDR2 SNTAGT. The V end was cut by 6 bases, the J end by 10 bases, with 12 bases between. This CDR3 is built from 11 residues. The CDR3 reads CASRAGRRAFF. As DNA, the CDR3 is TGTGCCAGCAGGGCTGGGCGCCGAGCTTTCTTT.

CDR3 coding DNA: TGTGCCAGCAGTTACTCGGGACAGCAAACTGGAAACACCATATATTTT. It encodes CASSYSGQQTGNTIYF. J is TRBJ1-3 and V is TRBV6-6, with 7 bases identical to TRBD1. After removal of 0 bases from V and 2 bases from J, the junction contained 4 bases not matched to a gene. Germline lookup yields CDR1 MNHNY and CDR2 SVGAGI (reference sequence). The CDR3 loop spans 16 amino acids.

This sequence joins TRBV19 and TRBJ1-1, with a weak D call TRBD1 (6 bases). The V end was cut by 6 bases, the J end by 1 base, with 9 bases between. The germline gives CDR1 LNHDA, CDR2 SQIVND (reference sequence). This CDR3 has 13 amino acids. The CDR3 sequence is CASRLQGNTEAFF. In nucleotides, the CDR3 is TGTGCCAGTAGATTACAGGGGAACACTGAAGCTTTCTTT.

V usage is TRBV2 and J usage is TRBJ1-5; D is possibly TRBD1 (5 bases). V was pared by 7 bases and J by 6 bases, with 19 bases between. Germline loops: CDR1 SNHLY, CDR2 FYNNEI. The CDR3 consists of 15 residues. CDR3 amino acids: CASMGFGGSTQPQHF. The CDR3 DNA reads TGTGCCAGCATGGGTTTCGGGGGATCCACTCAGCCCCAGCATTTT.